This T cell receptor beta chain stems from a study of blood T cells in healthy people across ages. Trimming stripped 5 bases from V and 15 bases from J, with 20 bases between. CDR3 length equals 13 residues. In germline, CDR1 is MNHEY, CDR2 SMNVEV (reference sequence). Alongside a J-beta primer mix, a sample-barcoded 5' primer served in a second PCR lasting about 7 to 11 cycles. MiXCR was run by TCRdb on the 5' RACE reads, yielding one entry per CDR3 protein. This table holds around 800,000 distinct CDR3 sequences, about 55% found once. This rearrangement joins TRBV27 to TRBJ2-4; no reliable D call. The sequence was obtained from a man older than 75 in good health. The sample consisted of blood. CDR3 DNA sequence: TGTGCCAGCAGTGTAGCCAGTAGACACGAGCGGTACTTC. Translating gives CASSVASRHERYF.